This T cell receptor (beta chain) was captured by sequencing in a study of CD8 T cells in ankylosing spondylitis. Study-wide points: From matched ankylosing spondylitis synovial fluid, disease-linked clones were reportedly recovered at significantly enriched levels.

Molecular-barcoded quantitative 5'-RACE produced these TCR beta libraries. TCRdb redid the calling of the 5' RACE reads with MiXCR, one entry per CDR3 protein. The profile shows 150,000 to 200,000 distinct CDR3 sequences, around a tenth of them singletons. This clonotype was found a few times. Antigen unknown. The junction departs from germline at one end; a sequencing error may be responsible. The CDR3 has 15 residues. Germline assignment: CDR1 SGHVS and CDR2 FQNEAQ. This clonotype was sampled from a male donor with ankylosing spondylitis or in good health (not recorded which). The chain has TRBV7-8 and TRBJ2-2; perhaps TRBD2 as D (5 bases). The sequenced sample consisted of blood, either unsorted or a sorted T cell fraction (not recorded which). The CDR3 region is CASSLLATHTGELLF. The CDR3 nucleotides read TGTGCCAGCAGCTTATTGGCGACCCACACCGGGGAGCTGCTTTTT.